This TCR beta chain was found in a study of T cells in Graves' hyperthyroidism and ophthalmopathy. Germline lookup yields CDR1 LNHDA and CDR2 SQIVND (reference sequence). V dropped 5 bases and J dropped 5 bases, with 15 bases sitting between them. The CDR3 consists of 14 residues. In its sample, this clonotype was seen many times. RNA transcripts provided the source from which TCR beta CDR3 regions were amplified. A set of HTBI primers served as the primers for a first-round RT-PCR of the TCR CDR3. TCRdb called the multiplex PCR reads again in MiXCR, with one record for every CDR3 protein. The sample records some 600,000 distinct CDR3 sequences, approximately 15% being singletons.

The clonotype comes from a woman aged 25 to 39 with Graves' hyperthyroidism that later progressed to Graves' ophthalmopathy. The rearrangement joins TRBV19 to TRBJ1-1, with D perhaps TRBD1 (5 bases). The specimen sequenced was blood. CDR3 in DNA: TGTGCCAGTAGTGTCGCTGGGACGTGGACTGAAGCTTTCTTT. Its protein product is CASSVAGTWTEAFF.